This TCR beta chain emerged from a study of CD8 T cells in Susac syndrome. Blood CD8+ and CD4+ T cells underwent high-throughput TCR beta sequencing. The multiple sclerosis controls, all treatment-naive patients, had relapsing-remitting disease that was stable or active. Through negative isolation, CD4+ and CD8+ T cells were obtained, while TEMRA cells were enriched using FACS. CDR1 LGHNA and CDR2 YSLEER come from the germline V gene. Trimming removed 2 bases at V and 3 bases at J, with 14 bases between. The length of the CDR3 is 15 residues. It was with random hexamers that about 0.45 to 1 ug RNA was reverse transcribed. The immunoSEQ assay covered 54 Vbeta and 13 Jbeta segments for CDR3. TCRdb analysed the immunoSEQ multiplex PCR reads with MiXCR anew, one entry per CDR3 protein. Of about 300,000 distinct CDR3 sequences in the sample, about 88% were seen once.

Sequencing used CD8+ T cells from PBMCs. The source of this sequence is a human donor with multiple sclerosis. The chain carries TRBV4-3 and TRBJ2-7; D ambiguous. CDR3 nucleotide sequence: TGCGCCAGCAGCCAACTAGTCGCCCCCAGCTACGAGCAGTACTTC. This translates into CASSQLVAPSYEQYF.